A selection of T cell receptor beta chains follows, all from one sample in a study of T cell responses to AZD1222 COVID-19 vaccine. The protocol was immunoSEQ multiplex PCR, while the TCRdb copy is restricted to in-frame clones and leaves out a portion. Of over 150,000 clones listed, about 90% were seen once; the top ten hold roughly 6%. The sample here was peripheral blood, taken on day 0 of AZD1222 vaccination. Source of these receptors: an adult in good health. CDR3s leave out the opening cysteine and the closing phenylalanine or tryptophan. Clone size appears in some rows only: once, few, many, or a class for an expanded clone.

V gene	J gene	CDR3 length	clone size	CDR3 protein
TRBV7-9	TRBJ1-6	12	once	ASSEGSGNSPLH
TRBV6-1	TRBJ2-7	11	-	ASSEGNRAGVY
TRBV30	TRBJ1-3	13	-	AWSKTGSSGNTIY
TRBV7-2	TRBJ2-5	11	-	ASSPSVGETQY
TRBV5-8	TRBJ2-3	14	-	ASSPRDRGGTDTQY
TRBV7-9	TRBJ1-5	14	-	ASSPGQGFNHQPQH
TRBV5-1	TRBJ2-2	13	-	ASSLHHLRTGELF
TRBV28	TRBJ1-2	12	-	ASRSSKAAGGYT
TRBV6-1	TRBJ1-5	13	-	ASSEVLGSNQPQH
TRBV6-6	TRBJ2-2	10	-	ATGGTAGELF
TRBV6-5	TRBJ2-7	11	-	ASNDRGRFEQY
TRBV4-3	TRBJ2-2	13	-	ASSQPSRSTGELF
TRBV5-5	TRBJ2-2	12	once	ASSLMEGTGELF
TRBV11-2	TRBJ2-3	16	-	ASSLGGLAGGITDTQY
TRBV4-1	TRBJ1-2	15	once	ASSQDVGQGGVGGYT
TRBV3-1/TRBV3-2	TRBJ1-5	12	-	ASSANRGNQPQH
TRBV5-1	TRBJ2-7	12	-	ASSRQASSYEQY
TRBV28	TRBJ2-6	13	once	ASSWGGSRVNVLT
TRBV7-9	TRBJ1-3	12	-	ASTQYEAGNTIY
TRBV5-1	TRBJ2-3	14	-	ASSSGPGGASDTQY
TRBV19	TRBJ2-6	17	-	ASMKLTSGYYSGANVLT
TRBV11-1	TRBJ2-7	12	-	ASSLAQGAYEQY
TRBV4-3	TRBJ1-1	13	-	ASSQGGGFGTEAF
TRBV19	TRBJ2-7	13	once	ASSIAKRDLKQQY
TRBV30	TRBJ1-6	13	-	AWRSGSSYNSPLH
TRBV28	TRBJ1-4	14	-	ASSTSQGGTNEKLF
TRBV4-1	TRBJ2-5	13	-	ASSQGDRVLETQY
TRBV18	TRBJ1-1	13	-	ASSPPLGGNTEAF
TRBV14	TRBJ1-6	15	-	ASSQLTGAGDNSPLH
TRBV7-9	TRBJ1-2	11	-	ASSRDSIYGYT
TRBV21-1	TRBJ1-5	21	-	ASSRGEVGAKRQGDYSNQPQH
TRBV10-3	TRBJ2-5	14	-	AISESARGVQETQY
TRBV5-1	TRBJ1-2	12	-	ASSLVEQGAGYT
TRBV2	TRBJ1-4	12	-	ASSARGQGEKLF
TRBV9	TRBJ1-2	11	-	ASSEGGSYGYT
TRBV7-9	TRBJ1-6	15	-	ASSVTGASSYNSPLH
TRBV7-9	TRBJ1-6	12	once	ASSPTGDNSPLH
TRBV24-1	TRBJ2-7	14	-	ATSDSRRDRAEEQY
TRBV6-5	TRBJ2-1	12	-	ASRSSGRAGEQF
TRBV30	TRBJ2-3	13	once	AWSSLAGVADTQY
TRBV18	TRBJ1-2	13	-	ASSSGASSAYGYT
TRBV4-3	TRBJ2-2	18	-	ASSQDSRGHTRRGTGELF
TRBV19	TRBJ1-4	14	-	ASSINRGGANEKLF
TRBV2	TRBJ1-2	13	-	ASRGGDRGGYGYT
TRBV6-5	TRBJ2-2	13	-	ASRTPYGGTGELF
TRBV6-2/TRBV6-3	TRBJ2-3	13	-	ASSYRRQGPDTQY
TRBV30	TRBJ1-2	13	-	AWSVPGVANYGYT
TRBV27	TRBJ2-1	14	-	ASKSGLASLYNEQF
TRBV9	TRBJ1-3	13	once	ASSVEGSPGNTIY
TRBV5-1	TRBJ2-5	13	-	ASSLAQMYQETQY
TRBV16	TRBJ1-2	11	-	ASSQFGGSGYT
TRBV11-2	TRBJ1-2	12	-	ASSLVQGSYGYT
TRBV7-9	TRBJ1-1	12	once	ASSLRGARAEAF
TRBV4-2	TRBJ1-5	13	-	ASSQDPQGGQPQH
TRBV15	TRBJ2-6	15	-	ATSRDWAGAGANVLT
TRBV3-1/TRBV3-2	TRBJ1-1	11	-	ASAQGELPEAF
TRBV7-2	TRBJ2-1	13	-	ASSLDSGSYNEQF
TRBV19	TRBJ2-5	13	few	ASNGGHGRQETQY
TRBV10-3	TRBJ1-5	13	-	AISSGTGLTEPQH
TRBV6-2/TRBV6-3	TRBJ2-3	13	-	ASSSRGLGTDTQY